Listed here are 17 T cell receptor beta chains from one sample, sequenced in a study of shared clonotypes between healthy human individuals. Using immunoSEQ multiplex PCR, the repertoire was profiled, and TCRdb retains in-frame clones only, with some absent. This sample has roughly 1,000,000 clones, with 75% to 80% found just once. The sample was memory CD4+ T cells from PBMCs. The subset here: CD45RA-negative fraction. Receptors originate from a man between 18 and 29 years old in good health. Some clones in this sample may be carry-over from other donors' samples.

This clone was seen a handful of times. V and J are TRBV18 and TRBJ1-1; D may be TRBD1 (5 bases). This CDR3 region has 17 residues. Trimming took 5 bases from V and 3 from J, leaving 22 bases between them. From germline, CDR1 is KGHSH and CDR2 LQKENI. DNA of the CDR3: TGTGCCAGCTCAGTGGGGTCCCCCGGTGGGGCTCACACTGAAGCTTTCTTT. This codes for CASSVGSPGGAHTEAFF.

V usage is TRBV10-3 and J usage is TRBJ2-2; TRBD1 aligns across 11 bases. Germline CDR1 is ENHRY and CDR2 is SYGVKD. The junction had 2 bases not matched to a gene; V was cut back by 4 bases and J by 7 bases. The CDR3 extends over 14 amino acids. The CDR3: CAISGTGGHGELFF. The DNA of the CDR3 is TGTGCCATCAGTGGGACAGGGGGCCACGGGGAGCTGTTTTTT.

The gene calls are TRBV6-5 and TRBJ1-5; D unresolved. Trimming left V 5 bases short and J 6 bases short, with 14 bases between. CDR3 length: 14 residues. The germline V gene encodes CDR1 MNHEY and CDR2 SVGAGI. The CDR3 sequence: CASSVDGGVQPQHF. In nucleotides, the CDR3 is TGTGCCAGCAGTGTGGACGGTGGCGTTCAGCCCCAGCATTTT.

The rearrangement joins TRBV19 to TRBJ2-5, with D maybe TRBD2 (5 bases). The germline V gene has CDR1 LNHDA and CDR2 SQIVND (reference sequence). The CDR3 extends over 14 amino acids. Deletions cut 6 bases from V and 7 bases from J, with 18 bases between. CDR3 nucleotide sequence: TGTGCCAGTAGCCCGCGTGGGGTACGGGGGACCCAGTACTTC. Residues: CASSPRGVRGTQYF. The whole variable domain, remainder taken from reference TRBV19 and TRBJ2-5, is DGGITQSPKYLFRKEGQNVTLSCEQNLNHDAMYWYRQDPGQGLRLIYYSQIVNDFQKGDIAEGYSVSREKKESFPLTVTSAQKNPTAFYLCASSPRGVRGTQYFGPGTRLLVL.

The V call is TRBV5-1, the J call TRBJ2-1, with 14 nucleotides matching TRBD2. The CDR3 is made up of 16 amino acids. Per germline, CDR1 SGHRS and CDR2 YFSETQ. Losses at the gene ends were 3 bases for V and 7 bases for J; bases not matched to a gene: 6. The CDR3 bases are TGCGCCAGCAGCTCGACTAGCGGGAGGGCCGAGAATGAGCAGTTCTTC. Its protein is CASSSTSGRAENEQFF.

The chain combines TRBV10-3 with TRBJ2-1; TRBD2 aligns across 12 bases. This CDR3 is built from 17 residues. Per the germline V gene, CDR1 is ENHRY and CDR2 is SYGVKD. With 6 bases clipped from V and 8 bases from J, the junction kept 14 bases outside the gene matches. The DNA of the CDR3 is TGTGCCATCAGACGCGTTCTAGCGGGAGGGCCTATGGATGAGCAGTTCTTC. Translating gives CAIRRVLAGGPMDEQFF.

This rearrangement joins TRBV5-5 to TRBJ2-1; maybe TRBD2 (6 bases). With 4 bases removed from V and 0 bases from J, the gap between germline ends came to 11 bases. There are 15 residues in the CDR3. The V gene's germline CDR1 is SGHKS and CDR2 YYEKEE (reference sequence). The CDR3 bases are TGTGCCAGCAGCATTGGGGGGAGCTCCTACAATGAGCAGTTCTTC. This sequence encodes CASSIGGSSYNEQFF.

This clone turned up a few times. The chain is built from TRBV2 and TRBJ2-1, with TRBD2 matching over 10 bases. The germline CDR1 and CDR2 sequences are SNHLY and FYNNEI. This CDR3 has 15 residues. V shed 6 bases and J 4 bases; nucleotides not matched to a gene: 6. For the CDR3, the DNA is TGTGCCAGCAGGCTCACTAGCGGGACATACAATGAGCAGTTCTTC. It codes for CASRLTSGTYNEQFF.

The J gene is TRBJ2-1, the V gene TRBV6-5; D is unclear. The V end lost 3 bases, the J end lost 8 bases, and 5 bases lay between the germline ends. The V gene's germline CDR1 is MNHEY and CDR2 SVGAGI. The CDR3 extends over 11 amino acids. The DNA of the CDR3 is TGTGCCAGCAGTTATGCCTATGAGCAGTTCTTC. It codes for CASSYAYEQFF.

J is TRBJ2-1 and V is TRBV4-1; TRBD2 agrees at 9 bases. This CDR3 has 17 residues. V lost 4 bases and J lost 7; bases outside the gene matches: 14. CDR1 and CDR2 from the germline V gene are MGHRA and YSYEKL. DNA for the CDR3: TGCGCCAGCAGCCTCCTCTCCGGCGGGAGGGCCTCGAATGAGCAGTTCTTC. It is translated as CASSLLSGGRASNEQFF.

The chain is built from TRBV5-1 and TRBJ1-1, with D perhaps matching TRBD1 (6 bases). CDR3 length: 15 amino acids. Trimming cost V 4 bases and J 1 base, with 14 bases left between them. Germline V gene data show CDR1 as SGHRS and CDR2 as YFSETQ. DNA of the CDR3: TGCGCCAGCAGCCTCACCGGGACAAAGAACACTGAAGCTTTCTTT. This encodes CASSLTGTKNTEAFF.

This chain links TRBV12-5 with TRBJ2-1, with 8 bases fitting TRBD2. CDR1 is LGHNT and CDR2 is FRNRAP in the germline V gene. Losses at the gene ends were 4 bases for V and 0 bases for J; bases not matched to a gene: 8. The CDR3 is 17 amino acids. The CDR3 sequence: CASGWSTSASSYNEQFF. DNA of the CDR3: TGTGCTAGTGGTTGGTCGACTAGCGCGAGCTCCTACAATGAGCAGTTCTTC.

With regard to this clone: The junction departs from germline at one end; a sequencing error may be responsible. The CDR3: CASTDSGLSHEQYF. CDR3 DNA: TGTGCCAGCACCGACTCAGGGCTCTCCCACGAGCAGTACTTC. The chain combines TRBV6-5 with TRBJ2-7, with a possible D match to TRBD1 (5 bases). Per the germline V gene, CDR1 is MNHEY and CDR2 is SVGAGI. The CDR3 sequence is 14 residues long.

V is TRBV27 and J is TRBJ1-2; TRBD1 agrees at 9 bases. The CDR3 is made up of 15 amino acids. V was clipped by 4 bases and J by 1 base; unmatched bases: 4. The germline V gene has CDR1 MNHEY and CDR2 SMNVEV (reference sequence). CDR3 coding DNA: TGTGCCAGCAGTTCGGACAGGGGAAGTAACTATGGCTACACCTTC. Its translation is CASSSDRGSNYGYTF.

There are many counts of this clone. The V gene is TRBV25-1, the J gene TRBJ2-2; D is perhaps TRBD1 or TRBD2 (5 bases each). The germline V gene has CDR1 MGHDK and CDR2 SYGVNS. The CDR3 covers 15 residues. V lost 8 bases and J lost 4, with 17 bases in between. CDR3 sequence: CASQRNQGPTGELFF. CDR3 nucleotide sequence: TGTGCCAGCCAACGGAACCAGGGACCCACCGGGGAGCTGTTTTTT.

J is TRBJ1-4 and V is TRBV15; TRBD1 matches 7 bases. The CDR3 is made up of 15 amino acids. Looked up from germline, CDR1 is LNHNV and CDR2 is YYDKDF (reference sequence). J gave up 4 bases and V 8 bases, and 10 bases lay outside the gene matches. The CDR3 spells CATHRGGTVNEKLFF. For the CDR3, the DNA is TGTGCCACCCACCGGGGGGGGACAGTTAATGAAAAACTGTTTTTT.

This sequence joins TRBV6-1 and TRBJ1-3; D might be TRBD1 (6 bases). This CDR3 is 16 amino acids long. The germline V and J ends were trimmed by 4 bases and 0 bases, with 13 bases remaining between them. Germline V gives CDR1 MNHNS, CDR2 SASEGT. DNA for the CDR3: TGTGCCAGCAGTGCGGACAGAATCTTCTCTGGAAACACCATATATTTT. Protein sequence: CASSADRIFSGNTIYF.